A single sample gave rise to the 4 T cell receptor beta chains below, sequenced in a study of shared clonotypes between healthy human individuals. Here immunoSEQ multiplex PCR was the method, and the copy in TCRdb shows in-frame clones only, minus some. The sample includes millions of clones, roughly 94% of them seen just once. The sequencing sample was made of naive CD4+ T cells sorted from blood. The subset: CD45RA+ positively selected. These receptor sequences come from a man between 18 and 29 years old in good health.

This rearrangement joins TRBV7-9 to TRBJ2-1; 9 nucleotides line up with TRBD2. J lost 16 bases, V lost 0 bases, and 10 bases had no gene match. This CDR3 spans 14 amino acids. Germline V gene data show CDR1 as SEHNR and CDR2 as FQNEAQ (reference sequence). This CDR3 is CASSLAGLAHPGFF. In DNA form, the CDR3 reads TGTGCCAGCAGCTTAGCGGGACTAGCTCACCCCGGCTTCTTC. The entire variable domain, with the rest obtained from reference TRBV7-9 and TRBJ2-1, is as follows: DTGVSQNPRHKITKRGQNVTFRCDPISEHNRLYWYRQTLGQGPEFLTYFQNEAQLEKSRLLSDRFSAERPKGSFSTLEIQRTEQGDSAMYLCASSLAGLAHPGFFGPGTRLTVL.

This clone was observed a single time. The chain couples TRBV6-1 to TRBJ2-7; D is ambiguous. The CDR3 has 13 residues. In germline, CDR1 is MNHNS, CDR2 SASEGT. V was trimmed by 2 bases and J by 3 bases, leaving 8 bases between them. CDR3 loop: CASSESGIYEQYF. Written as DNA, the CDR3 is TGTGCCAGCAGTGAAAGTGGGATCTACGAGCAGTACTTC.

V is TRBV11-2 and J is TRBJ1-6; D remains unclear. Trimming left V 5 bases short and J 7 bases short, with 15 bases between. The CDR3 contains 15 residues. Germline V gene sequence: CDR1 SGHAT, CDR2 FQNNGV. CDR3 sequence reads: CASSRPGTLNSPLHF. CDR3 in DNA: TGTGCCAGCAGCCGACCGGGAACTCTAAATTCACCCCTCCACTTT.

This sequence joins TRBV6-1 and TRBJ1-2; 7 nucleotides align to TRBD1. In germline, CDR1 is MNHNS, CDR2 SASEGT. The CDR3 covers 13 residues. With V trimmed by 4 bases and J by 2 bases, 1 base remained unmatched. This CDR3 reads CASSVRGNYGYTF. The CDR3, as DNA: TGTGCCAGCAGTGTCAGGGGGAACTATGGCTACACCTTC.